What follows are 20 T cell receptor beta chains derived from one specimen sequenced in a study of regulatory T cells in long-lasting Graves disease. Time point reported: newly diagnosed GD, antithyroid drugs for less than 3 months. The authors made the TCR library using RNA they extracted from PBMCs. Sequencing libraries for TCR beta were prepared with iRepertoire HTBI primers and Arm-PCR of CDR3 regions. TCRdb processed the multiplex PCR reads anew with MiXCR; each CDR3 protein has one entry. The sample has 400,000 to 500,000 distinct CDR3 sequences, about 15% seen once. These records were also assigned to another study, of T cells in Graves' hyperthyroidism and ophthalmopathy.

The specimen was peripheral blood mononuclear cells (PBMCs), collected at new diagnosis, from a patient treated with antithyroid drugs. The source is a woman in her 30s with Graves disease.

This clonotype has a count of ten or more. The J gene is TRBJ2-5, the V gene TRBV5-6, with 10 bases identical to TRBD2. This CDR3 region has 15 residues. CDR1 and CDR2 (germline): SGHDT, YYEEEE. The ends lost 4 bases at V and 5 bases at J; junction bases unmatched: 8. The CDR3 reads CASSVILAGMETQYF. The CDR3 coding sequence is TGTGCCAGCAGCGTTATACTAGCGGGAATGGAGACCCAGTACTTC. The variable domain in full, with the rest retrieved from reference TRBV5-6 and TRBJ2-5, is DAGVTQSPTHLIKTRGQQVTLRCSPKSGHDTVSWYQQALGQGPQFIFQYYEEEERQRGNFPDRFSGHQFPNYSSELNVNALLLGDSALYLCASSVILAGMETQYFGPGTRLLVL.

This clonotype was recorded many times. In DNA form, the CDR3 reads TGCAGTGCTCCAGGGGGCTACTCAGCAGGGAATGAGCAGTTCTTC. Its protein product is CSAPGGYSAGNEQFF. V is TRBV20-1 and J is TRBJ2-1; TRBD1 matches at 8 bases. Per germline, CDR1 DFQATT and CDR2 SNEGSKA (reference sequence). The CDR3 is 15 amino acids. The V gene end was trimmed by 5 bases and the J gene end by 7 bases; junction bases not matched to a gene: 13.

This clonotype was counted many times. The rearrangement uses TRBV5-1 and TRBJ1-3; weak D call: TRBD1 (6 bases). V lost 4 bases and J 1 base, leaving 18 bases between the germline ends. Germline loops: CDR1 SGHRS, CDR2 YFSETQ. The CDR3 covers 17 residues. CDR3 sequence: CASSQEGTPRSGNTIYF. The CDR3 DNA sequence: TGCGCCAGCAGCCAGGAAGGGACACCTCGTTCTGGAAACACCATATATTTT.

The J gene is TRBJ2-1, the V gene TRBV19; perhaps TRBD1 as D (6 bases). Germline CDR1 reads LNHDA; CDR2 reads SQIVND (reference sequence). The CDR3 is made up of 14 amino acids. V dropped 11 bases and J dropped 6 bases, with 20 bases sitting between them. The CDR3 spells CASKSPARGNEQFF. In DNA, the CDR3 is TGTGCCTCTAAGTCCCCGGCCAGGGGCAATGAGCAGTTCTTC. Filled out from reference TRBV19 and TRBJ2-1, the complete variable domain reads DGGITQSPKYLFRKEGQNVTLSCEQNLNHDAMYWYRQDPGQGLRLIYYSQIVNDFQKGDIAEGYSVSREKKESFPLTVTSAQKNPTAFYLCASKSPARGNEQFFGPGTRLTVL.

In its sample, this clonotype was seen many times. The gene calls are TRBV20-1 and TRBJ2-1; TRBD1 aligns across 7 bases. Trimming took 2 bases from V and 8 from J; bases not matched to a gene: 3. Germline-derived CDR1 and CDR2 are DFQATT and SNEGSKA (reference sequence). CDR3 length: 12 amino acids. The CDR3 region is CSARRDSHEQFF. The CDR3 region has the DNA TGCAGTGCTAGAAGGGACAGTCATGAGCAGTTCTTC.

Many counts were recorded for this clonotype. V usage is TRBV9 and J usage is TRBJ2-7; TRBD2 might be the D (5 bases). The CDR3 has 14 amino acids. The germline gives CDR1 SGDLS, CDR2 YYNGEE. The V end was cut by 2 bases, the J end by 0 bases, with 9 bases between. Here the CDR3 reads CASSVSGGSYEQYF. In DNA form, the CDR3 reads TGTGCCAGCAGCGTGAGCGGAGGCTCCTACGAGCAGTACTTC.

This CDR3 is CASSLAELGLAGDEQYF. CDR3 in DNA: TGTGCCAGCAGCTTAGCGGAGTTAGGTCTAGCGGGAGACGAGCAGTACTTC. The chain combines TRBV7-9 with TRBJ2-7; 10 bases are shared with TRBD2. The CDR3 consists of 17 residues. CDR1 and CDR2 (germline): SEHNR, FQNEAQ (reference sequence). J lost 5 bases, V lost 0 bases, and 10 bases had no gene match.

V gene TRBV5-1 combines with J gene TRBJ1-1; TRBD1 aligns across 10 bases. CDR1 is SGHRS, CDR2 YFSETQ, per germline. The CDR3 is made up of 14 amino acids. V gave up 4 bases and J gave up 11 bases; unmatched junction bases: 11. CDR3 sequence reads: CASSPYSRTGGAFF. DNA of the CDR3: TGCGCCAGCAGCCCGTATTCTAGGACAGGGGGGGCTTTCTTT. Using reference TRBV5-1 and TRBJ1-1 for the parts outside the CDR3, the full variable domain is KAGVTQTPRYLIKTRGQQVTLSCSPISGHRSVSWYQQTPGQGLQFLFEYFSETQRNKGNFPGRFSGRQFSNSRSEMNVSTLELGDSALYLCASSPYSRTGGAFFGQGTRLTVV.

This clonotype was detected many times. The DNA of the CDR3 is TGTGCCAGCTTGCCGTGGGGAACTAACTATGGCTACACCTTC. Its translation: CASLPWGTNYGYTF. The chain carries TRBV28 and TRBJ1-2; D uncertain. The germline CDR1 and CDR2 sequences are MDHEN and SYDVKM. The ends were cut back, 8 bases at V and 0 bases at J, with 13 bases in the middle. The CDR3 runs 14 residues.

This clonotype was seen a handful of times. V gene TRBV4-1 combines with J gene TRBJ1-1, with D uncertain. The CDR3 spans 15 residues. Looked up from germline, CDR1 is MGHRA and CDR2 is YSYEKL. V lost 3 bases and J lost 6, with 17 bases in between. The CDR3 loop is CASSQVQDISAEAFF. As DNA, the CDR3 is TGCGCCAGCAGCCAGGTACAAGATATAAGTGCTGAAGCTTTCTTT.

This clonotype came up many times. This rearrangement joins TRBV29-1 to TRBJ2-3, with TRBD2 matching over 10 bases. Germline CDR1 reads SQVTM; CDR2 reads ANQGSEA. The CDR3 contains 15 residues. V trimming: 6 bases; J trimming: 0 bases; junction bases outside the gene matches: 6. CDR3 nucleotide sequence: TGCAGCGTCGCTGGACTAGCGGTTAGCACAGATACGCAGTATTTT. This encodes CSVAGLAVSTDTQYF.

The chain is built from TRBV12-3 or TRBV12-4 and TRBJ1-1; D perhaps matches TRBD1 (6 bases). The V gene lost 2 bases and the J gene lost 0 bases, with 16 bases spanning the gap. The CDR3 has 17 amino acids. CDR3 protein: CASSLRGGGGLNTEAFF. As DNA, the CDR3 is TGTGCCAGCAGTTTAAGGGGGGGGGGGGGCCTGAACACTGAAGCTTTCTTT.

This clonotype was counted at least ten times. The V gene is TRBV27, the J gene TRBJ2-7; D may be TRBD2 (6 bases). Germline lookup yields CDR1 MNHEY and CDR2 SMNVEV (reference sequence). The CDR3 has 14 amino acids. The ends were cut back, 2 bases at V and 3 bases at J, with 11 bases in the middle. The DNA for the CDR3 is TGTGCCAGCAGTTTAAAAGTGACTAGCTACGAGCAGTACTTC. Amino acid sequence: CASSLKVTSYEQYF.

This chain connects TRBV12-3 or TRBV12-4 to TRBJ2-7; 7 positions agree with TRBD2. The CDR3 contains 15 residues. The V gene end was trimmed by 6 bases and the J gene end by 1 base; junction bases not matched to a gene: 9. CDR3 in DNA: TGTGCCAGCAGCCGCCAGGGAGGGCCGTCCTACGAGCAGTACTTC. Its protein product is CASSRQGGPSYEQYF.

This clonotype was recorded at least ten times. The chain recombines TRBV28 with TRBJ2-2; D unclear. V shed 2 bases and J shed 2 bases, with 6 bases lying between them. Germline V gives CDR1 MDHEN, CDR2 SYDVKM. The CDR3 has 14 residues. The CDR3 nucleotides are TGTGCCAGCAGTTTACCCATTAACACCGGGGAGCTGTTTTTT. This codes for CASSLPINTGELFF.

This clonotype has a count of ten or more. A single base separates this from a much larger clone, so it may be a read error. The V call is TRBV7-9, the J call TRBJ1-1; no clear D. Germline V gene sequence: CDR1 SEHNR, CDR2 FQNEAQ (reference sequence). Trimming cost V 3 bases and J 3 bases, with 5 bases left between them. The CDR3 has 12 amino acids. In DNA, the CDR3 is TGTGCCAGCAGCTTTGGGTACACTGAAGCTTTCTTT. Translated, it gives CASSFGYTEAFF.

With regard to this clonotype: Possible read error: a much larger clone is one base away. DNA of the CDR3: TGCGCCAGCAGCTTGGGGTGGACAGCCGGCTCAGATACGCAGTATTTT. It yields the protein CASSLGWTAGSDTQYF. The rearrangement uses TRBV5-1 and TRBJ2-3; possibly TRBD1 for D (6 bases). The CDR3 is 16 amino acids. Germline CDR1 SGHRS, CDR2 YFSETQ. The V end lost 0 bases, the J end lost 4 bases, and 15 bases lay between the germline ends.

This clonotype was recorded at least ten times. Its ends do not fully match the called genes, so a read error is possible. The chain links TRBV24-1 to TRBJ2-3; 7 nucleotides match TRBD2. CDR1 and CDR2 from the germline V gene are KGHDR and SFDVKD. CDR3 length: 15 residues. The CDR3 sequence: CATSDRTRTTDTQYF. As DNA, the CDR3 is TGTGCCACCAGTGACAGGACTAGAACCACGGATACACAGTATTTT.

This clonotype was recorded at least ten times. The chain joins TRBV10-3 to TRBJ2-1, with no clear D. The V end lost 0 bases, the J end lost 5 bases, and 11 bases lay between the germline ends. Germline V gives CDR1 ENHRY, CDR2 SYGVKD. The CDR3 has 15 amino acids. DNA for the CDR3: TGTGCCATCAGTGAGTCGAAACGCACTAACAATGAGCAGTTCTTC. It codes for CAISESKRTNNEQFF.

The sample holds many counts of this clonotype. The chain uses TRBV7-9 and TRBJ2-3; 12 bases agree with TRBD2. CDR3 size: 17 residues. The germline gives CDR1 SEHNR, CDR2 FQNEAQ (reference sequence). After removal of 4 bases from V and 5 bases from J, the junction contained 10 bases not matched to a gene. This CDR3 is CASSSSLPGLAGDTQYF. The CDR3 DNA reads TGTGCCAGCAGCTCCAGCCTCCCGGGACTAGCGGGAGATACGCAGTATTTT.